This T cell receptor beta chain was obtained from a study of T cell repertoires in cytomegalovirus infection. Study at large: Both a matching HLA type and CMV infection were indicated by public TCR beta signatures.

Study-wide results and caveats: HLA-C-restricted TCR beta clonotypes specific for CMV led the ex vivo response.

From the reads, TCRdb called clonotypes with MiXCR, one entry per CDR3 protein. The sample contains around 770,000 distinct CDR3 sequences, about 29% of which appear only once. V lost 7 bases, J lost 2 bases, and 13 bases lay in between. Germline CDR1 reads SNHLY; CDR2 reads FYNNEI. The CDR3 contains 14 residues. To note about this clonotype: The target antigen is unknown.

The clonotype originates from a human donor in good health (CMV status not recorded). Some clones in this sample may be carry-over from other donors' samples. The J gene is TRBJ2-3, the V gene TRBV2, with D hard to call. Sample: cultured CD8+ T cells from PBMCs, taken from culture after CMV antigen stimulation. In DNA form, the CDR3 reads TGTGCCAGCATTGCTCTTGGGGTCACAGATACGCAGTATTTT. Protein: CASIALGVTDTQYF.